This T cell receptor (beta chain) was sequenced during a study of regulatory T cells in long-lasting Graves disease. Study outcomes and limitations: Clonotypes that were public and shared totalled fewer than 3,500 in persistent patients versus 850 to 1,000 in new patients. Gene preferences differed: TRBV28, TRBJ1-2, TRBJ2-5 in persistent cases. Thyroid tissue was not studied; only peripheral blood was.

HTBI primers from iRepertoire and Arm-PCR of CDR3 regions yielded the TCR beta libraries. One entry per CDR3 protein, called by TCRdb with MiXCR from the multiplex PCR reads. This sample has 650,000 to 850,000 distinct CDR3 sequences, with about 30% found just once. This CDR3 comprises 13 residues. Germline V lookup: CDR1 DFQATT, CDR2 SNEGSKA (reference sequence). Stated time point: persistent/refractory GD, antithyroid drugs over 5 years with positive TRAb. Preparation of the TCR library used RNA extracted from PBMCs. Points on this clonotype: Its antigen is as yet unknown. This may arise from a read error, as a much more abundant clone is one base away.

The receptor's source is a female donor with Graves disease. This chain joins TRBV20-1 and TRBJ1-1, with D uncertain. Source: peripheral blood mononuclear cells (PBMCs), taken when the disease was refractory, from a patient treated with antithyroid drugs. CDR3 sequence: CNAINTMNTEAFF. The CDR3 DNA sequence: TGCAATGCTATTAACACCATGAACACTGAAGCTTTCTTT.